This T cell receptor beta chain was captured in a study of T cell repertoires in cytomegalovirus infection. In the study overall: HLA-C-restricted CMV epitopes, recently identified, and well-studied HLA-B-restricted ones were used by the study. Based on public TCR beta signatures, there were indications of CMV infection and of a matching HLA type.

As for this clonotype: Its antigen is currently unknown.

MiXCR, run by TCRdb on the reads, gives a single entry per CDR3 protein. This table holds around 310,000 distinct CDR3 sequences, 25% to 35% found once. This CDR3 spans 15 amino acids. CDR1 is SGHVS, CDR2 FQNEAQ, per germline. The V and J ends lost 6 bases and 6 bases respectively, with 20 bases between them. Study-level findings and limits: In two of eight donors, the top clonotype was HLA-C-restricted CMV-specific. The cumulative frequency of public TCR beta families distinguished individuals who carried CMV together with the relevant HLA.

The rearrangement joins TRBV7-8 to TRBJ1-1; weak D call: TRBD1 (6 bases). The clonotype comes from a human donor in good health (CMV status not recorded). Some clones in this sample may be carry-over from other donors' samples. The sequenced sample was cultured PBMCs, obtained from culture after CMV antigen stimulation. In DNA form, the CDR3 reads TGTGCCAGCAGAGACCTAGTAGGGGGTGTAGCTGAAGCTTTCTTT. Its translation is CASRDLVGGVAEAFF.